These 2 T cell receptor beta chains were sequenced from one sample in a study of blood T cell repertoires in COVID-19. Profiling relied on immunoSEQ multiplex PCR, and the TCRdb table lists in-frame clones only, not all of them. The profile shows 150,000 or so clones, roughly 91% of them singletons. Specimen: peripheral blood. The source is a man aged 60 to 69 with active or convalescent COVID-19.

This chain joins TRBV7-3 and TRBJ2-1, with D possibly being TRBD2 (6 bases). The CDR3 is made up of 14 amino acids. Deletions cut 7 bases from V and 9 bases from J, with 19 bases between. The germline V gene has CDR1 SGHTA and CDR2 FQGTGA. In nucleotides, the CDR3 is TGTGCCAGCACCTATAGCGGCGCCGGGGGTGAGCAGTTCTTC. Its translation: CASTYSGAGGEQFF.

The chain recombines TRBV7-3 with TRBJ2-3; TRBD2 aligns across 7 bases. The V gene end was trimmed by 8 bases and the J gene end by 1 base; junction bases not matched to a gene: 3. Germline V gene lookup returns CDR1 SGHTA and CDR2 FQGTGA. This CDR3 contains 13 residues. The CDR3 DNA reads TGTGCCAGCCGTCGGGGGGGCACAGATACGCAGTATTTT. Translated: CASRRGGTDTQYF.